This T cell receptor beta chain originates from a study of blood T cell repertoires in COVID-19 (dated by TCRdb to the early 2020s). Some background on the complete study: The collaborator samples originated in the United States, Italy and Spain and spanned the acute and convalescent phases of COVID-19. The material from the prospective study consisted of cDNA or gDNA derived from T cells, B-cell-depleted T cells, or PBMCs. Deeply sampled blood TCRbeta repertoires from subjects exposed to, actively infected with, or recovered from COVID-19 were included in the dataset. The repertoires were released in a freely available public database intended as a resource for research on the immune response to SARS-CoV-2. Samples were obtained from the ongoing ImmuneRACE study (first 160 participants) and from about 1,300 subjects provided by 6 global collaborators. Nearly every sample came with metadata listing a de-identified subject ID, COVID-19 status, age in years and sex. HLA class I and class II types, where available, came from metadata supplied by the sample provider rather than from assay-based typing.

As to this clone: Its antigen target is currently unknown. The sample holds no much larger clone one base away, and base qualities are not on file.

Participants in the prospective study were aged roughly 18 to 89 years, lived in 24 United States geographic areas, and enrolled through a virtual design. To assign participants to cohorts, the prospective study relied on clinical history that participants themselves reported in a screening survey and a study questionnaire. Mobile phlebotomists in the prospective study collected whole blood, serum and a nasopharyngeal or oropharyngeal swab from every participant. Additional blood draws and questionnaires over an approximately 2-month period could optionally be provided by prospective study participants. Before DNA extraction, blood samples from the prospective study were shipped at room temperature or frozen. Trimming accounts for 3 bases at V and 2 bases at J, while the number of junction bases matched to no gene is 10. The germline V gene (reference sequence) provides CDR1 SGHNT and CDR2 YYREEE. The CDR3, from cysteine to phenylalanine, totals 16 residues. This entry keeps only the CDR3 DNA: 48 bases, framed from base 1.

TCRbeta CDR3 regions were amplified from genomic DNA by means of the immunoSEQ Assay, a bias-controlled multiplex PCR. Concerning the study's data processing: The number of nucleated cells in each sample was estimated from the amplification of reference gene primers within the assay. To quantify the absolute abundance of each unique TCRbeta CDR3 rearrangement, sequence reads were collapsed and filtered. For each sample, productive Simpson clonality was calculated as the square root of Simpson's diversity index over productive rearrangements. TCRdb carries this immuneACCESS record with in-frame sequences only. Its versions omit some clonotypes, under half of them owing to an unresolved V gene in the studies checked, with the rest unexplained. V and J calls and clone size follow that table, whereas D and trimming were derived from the DNA. The sample includes hundreds of thousands of clones, with approximately 85% observed a single time. Approximately 9% of the sample is taken by the ten largest.

Here is what the overall study found, with its caveats: The quantity of clinical and demographic metadata differed by source and by participant and was supplied without curation.

This clonotype was obtained from a woman in her 50s with acute COVID-19. The specimen was PBMCs or T cells enriched from blood (not recorded which). Rearrangement joined TRBV5-4 to TRBJ2-7, with 8 middle bases fitting TRBD1. In nucleotides, the sequence is TGTGCCAGCAGCTACGATCCGGGACAGGTAACCTACGAGCAGTACTTC. This translates into CASSYDPGQVTYEQYF.